This T cell receptor (beta chain) was recorded in a study of cytomegalovirus exposure and HLA in healthy donors. Study context: An earlier analysis found 95 million to 140 million unique TCR beta sequences from approximately 190 million T cells.

The V and J ends lost 4 bases and 1 base, in that order; junction bases with no gene match: 19. Looked up from germline, CDR1 is SGHRS and CDR2 is YFSETQ. This CDR3 has 22 amino acids. About this clone itself: Its matching antigen is unknown.

The study ran its PCR with 60 Vbeta and 13 Jbeta primers. The protocol was immunoSEQ multiplex PCR, while the TCRdb copy is restricted to in-frame clones and leaves out a portion. Counted here are 80,000 to 130,000 clones, 75% to 85% occurring once; the ten biggest clones make up more than 3%. Whole-study results and caveats: Reports state that TCR beta sequences accurately predicted most subjects' HLA-A and HLA-B alleles. Cytomegalovirus association was listed for 150 to 200 TCR beta chains.

This clonotype was sampled from a woman between 45 and 65 years old in good health and CMV-seropositive. The sequencing input was PBMCs. The chain employs TRBV5-1 and TRBJ2-3, with 15 bases aligning to TRBD2. The CDR3 protein is CASSPTHVGLAGGPGGTDTQYF. The CDR3 DNA reads as TGCGCCAGCAGCCCCACGCACGTCGGACTAGCGGGAGGGCCCGGGGGCACAGATACGCAGTATTTT.